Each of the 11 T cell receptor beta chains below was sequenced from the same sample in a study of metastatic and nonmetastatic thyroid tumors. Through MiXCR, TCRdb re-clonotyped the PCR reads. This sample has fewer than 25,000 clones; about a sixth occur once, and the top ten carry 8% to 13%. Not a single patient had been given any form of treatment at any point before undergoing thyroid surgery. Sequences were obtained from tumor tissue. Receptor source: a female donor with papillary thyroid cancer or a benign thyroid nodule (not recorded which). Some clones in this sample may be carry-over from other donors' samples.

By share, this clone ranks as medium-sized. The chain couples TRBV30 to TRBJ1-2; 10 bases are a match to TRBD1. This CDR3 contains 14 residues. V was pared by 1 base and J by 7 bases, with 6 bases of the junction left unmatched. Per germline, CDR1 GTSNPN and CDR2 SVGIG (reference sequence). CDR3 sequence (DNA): TGTGCCTGGAGTGCCGACAGGGGGCACGGTGGCTACACCTTC. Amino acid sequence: CAWSADRGHGGYTF.

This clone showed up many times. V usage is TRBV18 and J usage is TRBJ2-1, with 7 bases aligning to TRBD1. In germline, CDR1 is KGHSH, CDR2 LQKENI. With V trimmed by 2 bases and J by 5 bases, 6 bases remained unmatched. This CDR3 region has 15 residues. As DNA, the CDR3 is TGTGCCAGCTCACCATCGACAGGGTTCAACAATGAGCAGTTCTTC. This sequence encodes CASSPSTGFNNEQFF.

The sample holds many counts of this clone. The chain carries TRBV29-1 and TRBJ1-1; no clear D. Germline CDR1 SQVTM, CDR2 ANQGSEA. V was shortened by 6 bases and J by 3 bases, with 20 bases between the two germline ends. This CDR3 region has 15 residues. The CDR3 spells CSVGSTRSVYTEAFF. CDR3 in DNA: TGCAGCGTAGGGAGTACTCGATCAGTTTACACTGAAGCTTTCTTT.

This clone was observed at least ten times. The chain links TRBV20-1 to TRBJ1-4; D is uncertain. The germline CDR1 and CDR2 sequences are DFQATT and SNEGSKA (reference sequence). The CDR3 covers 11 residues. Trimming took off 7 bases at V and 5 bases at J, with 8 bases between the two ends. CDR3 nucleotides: TGCAGTGTAAAGTTGAATGAAAAACTGTTTTTT. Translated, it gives CSVKLNEKLFF.

CDR3 in DNA: TGCGCCAGCAGCAAAATTGGGGGAACCTATAATTCACCCCTCCACTTT. The encoded protein is CASSKIGGTYNSPLHF. The chain carries TRBV5-1 and TRBJ1-6; D may be TRBD1 (5 bases). The CDR3 spans 16 residues. The V end was cut by 4 bases, the J end by 2 bases, with 13 bases between. Germline CDR1 and CDR2: SGHRS and YFSETQ.

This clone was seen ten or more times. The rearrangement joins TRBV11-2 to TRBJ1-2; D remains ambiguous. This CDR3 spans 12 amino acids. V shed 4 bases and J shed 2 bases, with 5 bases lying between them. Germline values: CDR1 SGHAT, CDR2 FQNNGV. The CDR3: CASSSGNYGYTF. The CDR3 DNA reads TGTGCCAGCAGCTCGGGCAACTATGGCTACACCTTC.

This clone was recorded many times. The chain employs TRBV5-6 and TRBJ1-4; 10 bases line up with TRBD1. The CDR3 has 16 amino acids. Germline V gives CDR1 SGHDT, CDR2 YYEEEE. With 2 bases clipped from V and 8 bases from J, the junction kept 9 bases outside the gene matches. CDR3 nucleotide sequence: TGTGCCAGCAGCTTAGGCCTCGGGACAGGGGACGAAAAACTGTTTTTT. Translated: CASSLGLGTGDEKLFF.

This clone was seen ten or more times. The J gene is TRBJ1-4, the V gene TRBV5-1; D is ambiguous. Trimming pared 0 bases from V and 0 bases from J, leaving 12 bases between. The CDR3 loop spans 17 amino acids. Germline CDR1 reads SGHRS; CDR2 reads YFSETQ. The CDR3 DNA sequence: TGCGCCAGCAGCTTGGTTGCGGGGATGGCAACTAATGAAAAACTGTTTTTT. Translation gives CASSLVAGMATNEKLFF. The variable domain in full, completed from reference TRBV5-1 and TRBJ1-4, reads KAGVTQTPRYLIKTRGQQVTLSCSPISGHRSVSWYQQTPGQGLQFLFEYFSETQRNKGNFPGRFSGRQFSNSRSEMNVSTLELGDSALYLCASSLVAGMATNEKLFFGSGTQLSVL.

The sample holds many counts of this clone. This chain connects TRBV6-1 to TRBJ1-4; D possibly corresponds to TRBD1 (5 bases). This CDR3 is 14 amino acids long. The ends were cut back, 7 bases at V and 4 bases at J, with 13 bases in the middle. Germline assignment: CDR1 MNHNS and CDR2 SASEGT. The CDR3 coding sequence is TGTGCCAGCACCCAGGGACCGCGTAATGAAAAACTGTTTTTT. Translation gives CASTQGPRNEKLFF.

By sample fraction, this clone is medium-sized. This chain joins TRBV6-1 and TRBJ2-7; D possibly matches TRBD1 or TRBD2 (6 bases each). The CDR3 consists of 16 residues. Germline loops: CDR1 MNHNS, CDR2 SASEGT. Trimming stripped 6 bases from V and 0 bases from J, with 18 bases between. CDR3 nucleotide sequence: TGTGCCAGCAGCCCGGTGGGGGGCCGGAGCTCCTACGAGCAGTACTTC. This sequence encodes CASSPVGGRSSYEQYF.

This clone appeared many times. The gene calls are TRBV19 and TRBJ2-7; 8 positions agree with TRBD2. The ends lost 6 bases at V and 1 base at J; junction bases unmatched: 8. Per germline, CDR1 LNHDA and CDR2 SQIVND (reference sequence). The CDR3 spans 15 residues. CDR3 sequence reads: CASSGRAAASYEQYF. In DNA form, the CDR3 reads TGTGCCAGTAGCGGGAGGGCCGCAGCTTCCTACGAGCAGTACTTC.